The 14 T cell receptor beta chains below come from one sample, sequenced in a study of blood T cell repertoires in COVID-19. Some clones are missing from TCRdb's copy, which holds only in-frame ones; the method was immunoSEQ multiplex PCR. The sample has about 100,000 clones, just under 85% seen once. Specimen: peripheral blood. The source is a man aged 50-60 years with active or convalescent COVID-19.

The chain recombines TRBV30 with TRBJ1-5; D is undetermined. Trimming took off 3 bases at V and 9 bases at J, with 9 bases between the two ends. The CDR3 is 11 residues long. CDR1 is GTSNPN, CDR2 SVGIG, per germline (reference sequence). CDR3 sequence reads: CAWSVEGPQHF. The CDR3 DNA reads TGTGCCTGGAGCGTCGAGGGGCCCCAGCATTTT.

The J gene is TRBJ1-2, the V gene TRBV21-1; the D call TRBD1 from the table was never checked on the DNA. TRBV21-1 is termed a pseudogene. The CDR3 has 11 residues. Here the CDR3 DNA reads TGTGCCAGCAGCTCCAGCTATGGCTACACCTTC. Amino acid sequence: CASSSSYGYTF.

The chain uses TRBV18 and TRBJ1-1; D gene unclear. CDR3 length: 11 amino acids. Trimming stripped 4 bases from V and 3 bases from J, with 3 bases between. Germline V lookup: CDR1 KGHSH, CDR2 LQKENI. The CDR3 nucleotides are TGTGCCAGCTCACTAGACACTGAAGCTTTCTTT. This codes for CASSLDTEAFF.

The chain is built from TRBV6-5 and TRBJ1-1; D possibly corresponds to TRBD1 (6 bases). Trimming removed 7 bases at V and 3 bases at J, with 12 bases between. The CDR3 extends over 13 amino acids. Germline CDR1 and CDR2: MNHEY and SVGAGI. The CDR3 nucleotides read TGTGCCAGCACTACACAGGGAGACACTGAAGCTTTCTTT. Its protein is CASTTQGDTEAFF.

The CDR3 sequence is CSVSGQYTEAFF. The CDR3 coding sequence is TGCAGCGTTTCGGGACAGTACACTGAAGCTTTCTTT. The chain carries TRBV29-1 and TRBJ1-1, with TRBD1 matching 7 bases. This CDR3 is built from 12 residues. J gave up 3 bases and V 5 bases, and 3 bases lay outside the gene matches. The germline V gene has CDR1 SQVTM and CDR2 ANQGSEA. The full variable domain, with the rest looked up from reference TRBV29-1 and TRBJ1-1, is SAVISQKPSRDICQRGTSLTIQCQVDSQVTMMFWYRQQPGQSLTLIATANQGSEATYESGFVIDKFPISRPNLTFSTLTVSNMSPEDSSIYLCSVSGQYTEAFFGQGTRLTVV.

The chain is built from TRBV14 and TRBJ2-7; TRBD2 matches 13 bases. The germline V gene has CDR1 SGHDN and CDR2 FVKESK. The ends lost 4 bases at V and 2 bases at J; junction bases unmatched: 2. The CDR3 consists of 15 residues. CDR3 sequence (DNA): TGTGCCAGCAGCCGGGGACTAGCGGGACCCTACGAGCAGTACTTC. It yields the protein CASSRGLAGPYEQYF.

The V gene is TRBV13, the J gene TRBJ2-4; TRBD2 matches at 7 bases. The CDR3 has 14 amino acids. The germline gives CDR1 PRHDT, CDR2 FYEKMQ (reference sequence). With 4 bases clipped from V and 7 bases from J, the junction kept 7 bases outside the gene matches. As DNA, the CDR3 is TGTGCCAGCAGCTCTACTGGGGGGGAGAACATTCAGTACTTC. It specifies CASSSTGGENIQYF.

This chain joins TRBV11-2 and TRBJ1-2, with 7 bases matching TRBD1. The CDR3 is 14 amino acids. Germline loops: CDR1 SGHAT, CDR2 FQNNGV. Trimming cost V 4 bases and J 2 bases; bases outside gene matches: 4. The CDR3 region has the DNA TGTGCCAGCAGCTGGACGGGACAGAACTATGGCTACACCTTC. This encodes CASSWTGQNYGYTF.

This chain links TRBV28 with TRBJ1-4; D is uncertain. CDR1 MDHEN and CDR2 SYDVKM come from the germline V gene. Trimming removed 8 bases at V and 0 bases at J, with 10 bases between. This CDR3 comprises 14 residues. In nucleotides, the CDR3 is TGTGCCAGCCTCCCTTTTGCAACTAATGAAAAACTGTTTTTT. This gives the protein CASLPFATNEKLFF.

The chain combines TRBV28 with TRBJ2-7; tentative D call: TRBD2 (6 bases). CDR1 is MDHEN, CDR2 SYDVKM, per germline. The ends were cut back, 5 bases at V and 6 bases at J, with 11 bases in the middle. The CDR3 length is 12 residues. The CDR3 nucleotides read TGTGCCAGCAGTCCCTTGGGAGGCGAGCAGTACTTC. It yields the protein CASSPLGGEQYF.

The chain uses TRBV9 and TRBJ2-3; 7 bases line up with TRBD1. Unmatched junction bases numbered 10, after V lost 6 bases and J lost 6 bases. CDR3 size: 14 residues. CDR1 is SGDLS and CDR2 is YYNGEE in the germline V gene. The DNA for the CDR3 is TGTGCCAGCACCCCCCTAGGGGGCGGGGATACGCAGTATTTT. Translating it yields CASTPLGGGDTQYF.

The J gene is TRBJ1-1, the V gene TRBV20-1; tentatively, D is TRBD1 (5 bases). CDR1 DFQATT and CDR2 SNEGSKA come from the germline V gene (reference sequence). CDR3 size: 13 residues. The V end lost 3 bases, the J end lost 2 bases, and 10 bases lay between the germline ends. The CDR3 loop reads CSASKQANTEAFF. CDR3 sequence (DNA): TGCAGTGCTAGTAAACAGGCAAACACTGAAGCTTTCTTT.

The rearrangement joins TRBV29-1 to TRBJ2-1, with D perhaps matching TRBD2 (5 bases). The CDR3 is made up of 14 amino acids. Trimming cost V 7 bases and J 7 bases, with 20 bases left between them. Germline V gene sequence: CDR1 SQVTM, CDR2 ANQGSEA. DNA of the CDR3: TGCAGCGCAAGTGGCGGGCCCATGGGTAATGAGCAGTTCTTC. This encodes CSASGGPMGNEQFF.

The chain combines TRBV9 with TRBJ2-3; 8 positions agree with TRBD2. From germline, CDR1 is SGDLS and CDR2 YYNGEE. The V gene end was trimmed by 4 bases and the J gene end by 3 bases; junction bases not matched to a gene: 7. The CDR3 totals 15 residues. The CDR3 DNA sequence: TGTGCCAGCAGCCGGACTAGCTCAGGTACAGATACGCAGTATTTT. This gives the protein CASSRTSSGTDTQYF.